This TCR beta chain was observed in a study of T cell repertoires in cytomegalovirus infection. This clonotype was observed at least ten times. Its specificity is unknown. This CDR3 comprises 18 residues. Germline loops: CDR1 SGHTA, CDR2 FQGNSA. V dropped 6 bases and J dropped 0 bases, with 18 bases sitting between them. Notes on the study in general: Cumulative frequency of public TCR beta families picked out carriers of CMV plus the relevant HLA.

TCRdb used MiXCR to reprocess the reads, holding one entry per CDR3 protein. The sample consists of roughly 230,000 distinct CDR3 sequences, approximately 6.7% of them appearing once. The rearrangement joins TRBV7-2 to TRBJ2-6; the D gene is possibly TRBD1 (6 bases). The sequence was collected from a human donor in good health (CMV status not recorded). Some clones in this sample may be carry-over from other donors' samples. The sequenced material came from PBMCs. The CDR3, as DNA: TGTGCCAGCAGAAGGGGGACAACCTGGGGCTCTGGGGCCAACGTCCTGACTTTC. This sequence encodes CASRRGTTWGSGANVLTF. Full variable domain (remainder filled in from reference TRBV7-2 and TRBJ2-6): GAGVSQSPSNKVTEKGKDVELRCDPISGHTALYWYRQSLGQGLEFLIYFQGNSAPDKSGLPSDRFSAERTGGSVSTLTIQRTQQEDSAVYLCASRRGTTWGSGANVLTFGAGSRLTVL.